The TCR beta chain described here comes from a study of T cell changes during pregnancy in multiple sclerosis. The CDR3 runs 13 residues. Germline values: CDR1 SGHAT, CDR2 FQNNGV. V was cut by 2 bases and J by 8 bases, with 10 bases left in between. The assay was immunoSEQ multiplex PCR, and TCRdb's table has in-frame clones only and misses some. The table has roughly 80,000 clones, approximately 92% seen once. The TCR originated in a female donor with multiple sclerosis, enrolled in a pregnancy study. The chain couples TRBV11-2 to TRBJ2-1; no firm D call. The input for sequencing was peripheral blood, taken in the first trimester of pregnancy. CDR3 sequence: CASSLRRWDEQFF. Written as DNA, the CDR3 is TGTGCCAGCAGCTTACGCAGGTGGGATGAGCAGTTCTTC.